This T cell receptor (beta chain) came from a study of CD8+ T cells in alopecia areata. General observations from the study: Affected scalp, especially in alopecia totalis/universalis, had a higher clonality than normal scalp did.

Investigators sorted PBMCs to obtain both CD4+ and CD8+ T cells. The germline V gene has CDR1 SEHNR and CDR2 FQNEAQ (reference sequence). The V end lost 3 bases, the J end lost 4 bases, and 4 bases lay between the germline ends. CDR3 length: 12 residues. Extracted RNA was reverse transcribed into cDNA, the sequencing template. Measured with immunoSEQ multiplex PCR; TCRdb has only the in-frame clones, and not every one. This table holds roughly 140,000 clones, approximately 65% found once. In the case of this clone: No antigen is known for it.

Sequencing was carried out using CD8+ T cells sorted from blood. The chain uses TRBV7-9 and TRBJ2-1; no clear D gene. The sequence derives from a human donor in good health. CDR3 residues: CASSFLYNEQFF. CDR3 nucleotides: TGTGCCAGCAGCTTTCTGTACAATGAGCAGTTCTTC. The full variable domain, completed using reference TRBV7-9 and TRBJ2-1, is DTGVSQNPRHKITKRGQNVTFRCDPISEHNRLYWYRQTLGQGPEFLTYFQNEAQLEKSRLLSDRFSAERPKGSFSTLEIQRTEQGDSAMYLCASSFLYNEQFFGPGTRLTVL.